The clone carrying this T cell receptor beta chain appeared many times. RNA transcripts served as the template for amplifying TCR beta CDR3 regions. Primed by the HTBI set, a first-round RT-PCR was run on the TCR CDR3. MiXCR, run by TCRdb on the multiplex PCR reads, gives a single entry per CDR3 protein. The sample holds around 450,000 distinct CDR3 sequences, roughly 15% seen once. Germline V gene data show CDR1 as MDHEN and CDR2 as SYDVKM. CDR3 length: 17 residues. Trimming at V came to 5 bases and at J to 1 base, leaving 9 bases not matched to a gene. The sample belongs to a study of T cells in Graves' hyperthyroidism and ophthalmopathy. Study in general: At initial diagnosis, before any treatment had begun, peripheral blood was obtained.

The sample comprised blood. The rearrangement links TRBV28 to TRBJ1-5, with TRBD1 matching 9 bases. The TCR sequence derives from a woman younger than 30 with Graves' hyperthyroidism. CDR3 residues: CASSDPGQGLSNQPQHF. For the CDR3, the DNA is TGTGCCAGCAGTGATCCGGGACAGGGTCTAAGCAATCAGCCCCAGCATTTT. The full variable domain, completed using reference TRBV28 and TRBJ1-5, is DVKVTQSSRYLVKRTGEKVFLECVQDMDHENMFWYRQDPGLGLRLIYFSYDVKMKEKGDIPEGYSVSREKKERFSLILESASTNQTSMYLCASSDPGQGLSNQPQHFGDGTRLSIL.